The 24 T cell receptor beta chains below were found in one sample sequenced in a study of PD-L1 blockade in urothelial cancer. The assay was immunoSEQ multiplex PCR, and TCRdb's table has in-frame clones only and misses some. The table records 50,000 to 60,000 clones, 84% of them present only once. The starting material was PBMCs, obtained around atezolizumab (anti-PD-L1) treatment. These receptors originate from a man aged 40-49 years with urothelial cancer.

This chain links TRBV21-1 with TRBJ2-3; the table's D call, TRBD2, was not checked against the DNA. TRBV21-1 is noted as a pseudogene. CDR3 length: 19 residues. The CDR3 region is CASSVRTSGRAECTDTQYF. The CDR3, as DNA: TGTGCCAGCAGCGTTCGGACTAGCGGGAGGGCTGAATGCACAGATACGCAGTATTTT.

The J gene is TRBJ1-2, the V gene TRBV5-1, with D maybe TRBD1 (6 bases). Trimming took 4 bases from V and 8 from J, leaving 21 bases between them. CDR1 SGHRS and CDR2 YFSETQ come from the germline V gene. This CDR3 has 15 amino acids. This CDR3 reads CASSPALGGARGYTF. Written as DNA, the CDR3 is TGCGCCAGCAGCCCCGCCCTAGGGGGAGCCAGGGGCTACACCTTC.

This sequence joins TRBV27 and TRBJ1-1; TRBD1 might be the D (5 bases). The CDR3 extends over 13 amino acids. V lost 8 bases, J lost 1 base, and 11 bases lay in between. Germline CDR1 and CDR2: MNHEY and SMNVEV (reference sequence). This CDR3 is CASRPRENTEAFF. The CDR3 DNA reads as TGTGCCAGCCGTCCCAGGGAGAACACTGAAGCTTTCTTT.

The V call is TRBV5-4, the J call TRBJ2-3; TRBD2 aligns across 7 bases. The ends lost 6 bases at V and 3 bases at J; junction bases unmatched: 4. CDR3 length: 13 residues. Per germline, CDR1 SGHNT and CDR2 YYREEE (reference sequence). CDR3 in DNA: TGTGCCAGCACGGCCGGGGGGACAGATACGCAGTATTTT. Protein sequence: CASTAGGTDTQYF. The variable domain in full, completed from reference TRBV5-4 and TRBJ2-3, reads ETGVTQSPTHLIKTRGQQVTLRCSSQSGHNTVSWYQQALGQGPQFIFQYYREEENGRGNFPPRFSGLQFPNYSSELNVNALELDDSALYLCASTAGGTDTQYFGPGTRLTVL.

The chain is built from TRBV27 and TRBJ2-5; TRBD1 matches 8 bases. The length of the CDR3 is 13 residues. Trimming removed 8 bases from V and 5 bases from J; junction bases left unmatched: 7. In germline, CDR1 is MNHEY, CDR2 SMNVEV (reference sequence). The CDR3 loop reads CASGHRGRETQYF. CDR3 DNA: TGTGCCAGCGGACACAGGGGGAGGGAGACCCAGTACTTC.

The genes are TRBV5-6 and TRBJ1-1, with D maybe TRBD1 (5 bases). CDR3 length: 16 amino acids. With 0 bases removed from V and 1 base from J, the gap between germline ends came to 13 bases. CDR1 is SGHDT, CDR2 YYEEEE, per germline. CDR3 DNA: TGTGCCAGCAGCTTGGCCGGGGGGATCGGGAACACTGAAGCTTTCTTT. As protein: CASSLAGGIGNTEAFF.

V usage is TRBV27 and J usage is TRBJ2-1; TRBD2 aligns across 10 bases. CDR3 length: 18 residues. V gave up 6 bases and J gave up 2 bases; unmatched junction bases: 13. Per germline, CDR1 MNHEY and CDR2 SMNVEV (reference sequence). The CDR3 sequence: CASRPRLAGVKPYNEQFF. DNA for the CDR3: TGTGCCAGCAGACCCCGGCTAGCGGGAGTAAAACCCTACAATGAGCAGTTCTTC.

The chain couples TRBV2 to TRBJ1-1; tentatively, D is TRBD1 (6 bases). Trimming pared 8 bases from V and 4 bases from J, leaving 17 bases between. The CDR3 totals 14 residues. Germline CDR1 SNHLY, CDR2 FYNNEI. The CDR3, as DNA: TGTGCCAGCGAAAAACTCCGGGACATCACTGAAGCTTTCTTT. This sequence encodes CASEKLRDITEAFF.

This sequence joins TRBV19 and TRBJ1-2, with a possible D match to TRBD1 (5 bases). Trimming shortened V by 6 bases and J by 4 bases, and 15 bases separated the two germline ends. Germline-derived CDR1 and CDR2 are LNHDA and SQIVND (reference sequence). This CDR3 has 14 amino acids. CDR3 DNA: TGTGCCAGTAGAGGGTCGGGGGAAGGCTATGGCTACACCTTC. The encoded protein is CASRGSGEGYGYTF.

The J gene is TRBJ2-2, the V gene TRBV11-2; a possible D gene is TRBD2 (5 bases). The V gene's germline CDR1 is SGHAT and CDR2 FQNNGV. V lost 1 base and J lost 3, with 9 bases in between. The CDR3 has 15 amino acids. The DNA for the CDR3 is TGTGCCAGCAGCTTAGGTTCTAGCTACACCGGGGAGCTGTTTTTT. Its protein is CASSLGSSYTGELFF.

This rearrangement joins TRBV28 to TRBJ2-3; D is possibly TRBD2 (5 bases). Trimming removed 3 bases from V and 1 base from J, with 14 bases in between. The CDR3 consists of 16 residues. Germline CDR1 reads MDHEN; CDR2 reads SYDVKM. In DNA form, the CDR3 reads TGTGCCAGCAGTTTTCCCGGGGTCTCTGGCACAGATACGCAGTATTTT. Residues: CASSFPGVSGTDTQYF.

This clone was found a few times. The rearrangement joins TRBV7-9 to TRBJ1-5; no clear D. Germline assignment: CDR1 SEHNR and CDR2 FQNEAQ (reference sequence). The CDR3 is 11 residues long. V was shortened by 4 bases and J by 12 bases, with 10 bases between the two germline ends. The CDR3 DNA is TGTGCCAGCAGCTCTGGTCGAGACCAGCATTTT. As protein: CASSSGRDQHF.

The chain is built from TRBV6-1 and TRBJ1-2; 9 bases line up with TRBD1. The CDR3 consists of 14 residues. The ends lost 7 bases at V and 3 bases at J; junction bases unmatched: 6. The germline V gene has CDR1 MNHNS and CDR2 SASEGT. CDR3: CASTRTGEDYGYTF. The CDR3 DNA is TGTGCCAGCACTAGGACAGGGGAGGACTATGGCTACACCTTC.

The chain combines TRBV28 with TRBJ2-3; D perhaps matches TRBD2 (6 bases). This CDR3 region has 16 residues. Germline values: CDR1 MDHEN, CDR2 SYDVKM. Trimming stripped 2 bases from V and 2 bases from J, with 14 bases between. Here the CDR3 reads CASSLRWAGITDTQYF. The CDR3 nucleotides read TGTGCCAGCAGTTTAAGATGGGCGGGAATCACAGATACGCAGTATTTT.

The rearrangement links TRBV30 to TRBJ2-7, with D maybe TRBD2 (6 bases). Germline V lookup: CDR1 GTSNPN, CDR2 SVGIG (reference sequence). This CDR3 region has 14 residues. V gave up 2 bases and J gave up 4 bases, with 15 bases separating them. The CDR3 region has the DNA TGTGCCTGGAGTATGGGGACTCAGGTATACGAGCAGTACTTC. Encoded protein: CAWSMGTQVYEQYF.

The chain is built from TRBV5-1 and TRBJ2-3; no firm D call. Germline values: CDR1 SGHRS, CDR2 YFSETQ. The length of the CDR3 is 13 residues. The germline V and J ends were trimmed by 0 bases and 1 base, with 3 bases remaining between them. The DNA for the CDR3 is TGCGCCAGCAGCTTGGCCGGCACAGATACGCAGTATTTT. Translation gives CASSLAGTDTQYF.

This clone was observed a single time. The chain combines TRBV19 with TRBJ1-5; TRBD1 agrees at 7 bases. Germline CDR1 is LNHDA and CDR2 is SQIVND (reference sequence). V dropped 4 bases and J dropped 6; count of bases not matched to a gene: 3. The CDR3 sequence is 13 residues long. CDR3 region: CASSTRGAQPQHF. CDR3 in DNA: TGTGCCAGTAGTACCAGGGGGGCTCAGCCCCAGCATTTT.

The V and J genes are TRBV19 and TRBJ2-7, with a tentative D call TRBD1 (6 bases). This CDR3 contains 13 residues. The germline gives CDR1 LNHDA, CDR2 SQIVND (reference sequence). V was shortened by 6 bases and J by 3 bases, with 12 bases between the two germline ends. CDR3 in amino acids: CASSRQVLYEQYF. In DNA form, the CDR3 reads TGTGCCAGTAGCCGACAGGTTCTCTACGAGCAGTACTTC.

The chain is built from TRBV15 and TRBJ1-1; TRBD1 matches 9 bases. Germline CDR1 LNHNV, CDR2 YYDKDF (reference sequence). V shed 0 bases and J 6 bases; nucleotides not matched to a gene: 11. The CDR3 contains 17 residues. The CDR3 DNA reads TGTGCCACCAGCAGAGATACGGGGACAGGGAAGGGGGCTGAAGCTTTCTTT. It specifies CATSRDTGTGKGAEAFF.

The gene calls are TRBV1 and TRBJ2-5; no check of the table's D call, TRBD1, against the DNA was made. TRBV1 is reported as a pseudogene. The CDR3 is 17 amino acids. The CDR3 nucleotides read TGCACCAGCAGCCAAGATCAGCTAGGACATATAGAAGAGACCCAGTACTTC. Protein: CTSSQDQLGHIEETQYF.

The rearrangement joins TRBV30 to TRBJ2-1; 8 nucleotides align to TRBD2. The V gene end was trimmed by 2 bases and the J gene end by 3 bases; junction bases not matched to a gene: 3. The germline CDR1 and CDR2 sequences are GTSNPN and SVGIG (reference sequence). This CDR3 is built from 14 residues. The CDR3 nucleotides read TGTGCCTGGAGTAGAGCGGGAGTCTACAATGAGCAGTTCTTC. It yields the protein CAWSRAGVYNEQFF. The entire variable domain, with the rest obtained from reference TRBV30 and TRBJ2-1, is as follows: SQTIHQWPATLVQPVGSPLSLECTVEGTSNPNLYWYRQAAGRGLQLLFYSVGIGQISSEVPQNLSASRPQDRQFILSSKKLLLSDSGFYLCAWSRAGVYNEQFFGPGTRLTVL.

V is TRBV6-5 and J is TRBJ2-1, with 10 bases identical to TRBD2. CDR3 size: 15 residues. After removal of 6 bases from V and 0 bases from J, the junction contained 2 bases not matched to a gene. The germline V gene encodes CDR1 MNHEY and CDR2 SVGAGI. The CDR3 sequence: CASSTSGASYNEQFF. CDR3 coding DNA: TGTGCCAGCAGCACTAGCGGGGCCTCCTACAATGAGCAGTTCTTC.

The chain employs TRBV5-5 and TRBJ2-7; TRBD1 aligns across 8 bases. CDR3 length equals 15 residues. The germline V gene encodes CDR1 SGHKS and CDR2 YYEKEE (reference sequence). After removal of 4 bases from V and 2 bases from J, the junction contained 8 bases not matched to a gene. The CDR3 region is CASSAGGPGPYEQYF. In DNA form, the CDR3 reads TGTGCCAGCAGCGCAGGGGGCCCGGGCCCCTACGAGCAGTACTTC.

This clone was recorded a few times. This chain links TRBV7-2 with TRBJ1-5; D may be TRBD1 (5 bases). CDR3 length: 14 amino acids. Trimming cost V 1 base and J 6 bases, with 10 bases left between them. Per germline, CDR1 SGHTA and CDR2 FQGNSA. CDR3 sequence (DNA): TGTGCCAGCAGCTTAGTGCAGGGATCTCAGCCCCAGCATTTT. Encoded protein: CASSLVQGSQPQHF.